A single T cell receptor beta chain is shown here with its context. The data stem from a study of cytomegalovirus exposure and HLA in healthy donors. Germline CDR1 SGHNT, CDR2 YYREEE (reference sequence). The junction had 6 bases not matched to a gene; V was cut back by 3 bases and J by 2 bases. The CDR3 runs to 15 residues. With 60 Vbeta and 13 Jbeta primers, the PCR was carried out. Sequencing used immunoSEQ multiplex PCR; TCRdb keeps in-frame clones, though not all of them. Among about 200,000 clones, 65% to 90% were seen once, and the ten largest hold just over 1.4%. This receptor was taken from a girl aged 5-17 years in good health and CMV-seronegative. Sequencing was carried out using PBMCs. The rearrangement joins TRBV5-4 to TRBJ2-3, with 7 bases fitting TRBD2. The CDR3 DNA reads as TGTGCCAGCAGCTCAGGACTAGTCCACACAGATACGCAGTATTTT. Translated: CASSSGLVHTDTQYF.